Below, 23 T cell receptor beta chains from the same sample are listed, as sequenced in a study of beta chain features in type 1 diabetes. These TCRs' antigens remain unknown. Study conclusions and caveats: Shorter TCRB CDR3s, moderately but significantly so, were found in Type 1 diabetes patients in all four CD4+ subsets.

The investigators reverse transcribed all of the isolated RNA, so they sequenced expressed TCRB transcripts. Data came from immunoSEQ multiplex PCR; TCRdb stores just in-frame clones and leaves some out. The table has about 400,000 clones, roughly an eighth seen once. The sequenced sample was naive CD4+ T cells from blood. Receptor source: a woman under 30 with type 1 diabetes.

The sample holds a few counts of this clone. This rearrangement joins TRBV25-1 to TRBJ2-3; TRBD2 aligns across 9 bases. The germline V gene has CDR1 MGHDK and CDR2 SYGVNS. There are 14 residues in the CDR3. V trimming: 8 bases; J trimming: 2 bases; junction bases outside the gene matches: 5. CDR3 in DNA: TGTGCCAGCCAGATAGCGGGAGTCACAGATACGCAGTATTTT. Translation: CASQIAGVTDTQYF.

The J gene is TRBJ2-5, the V gene TRBV5-6; 7 bases match TRBD2. The CDR3 sequence is 14 residues long. Trimming removed 4 bases from V and 4 bases from J; junction bases left unmatched: 7. Germline-derived CDR1 and CDR2 are SGHDT and YYEEEE. CDR3 nucleotide sequence: TGTGCCAGCAGCCCGGGAGGCGTGAGAGAGACCCAGTACTTC. It translates to CASSPGGVRETQYF.

This clone was detected only a few times. V usage is TRBV7-9 and J usage is TRBJ2-2; 8 bases match TRBD2. The germline V gene has CDR1 SEHNR and CDR2 FQNEAQ (reference sequence). CDR3 length: 17 amino acids. The V and J ends lost 6 bases and 1 base, in that order; junction bases with no gene match: 10. The CDR3 reads CASRNSGETMNTGELFF. Written as DNA, the CDR3 is TGTGCCAGCAGAAATAGCGGGGAGACAATGAACACCGGGGAGCTGTTTTTT.

This clone was picked up a small number of times. The chain joins TRBV25-1 to TRBJ1-5; D call uncertain. The CDR3 covers 15 residues. The V gene's germline CDR1 is MGHDK and CDR2 SYGVNS. The V end lost 3 bases, the J end lost 4 bases, and 13 bases lay between the germline ends. DNA for the CDR3: TGTGCCAGCAGTGATTCTTTGACCGGGAATCAGCCCCAGCATTTT. Residues: CASSDSLTGNQPQHF.

This clone showed up just a few times. J is TRBJ2-2 and V is TRBV5-6; a weak D match, TRBD1 (6 bases). V was cut by 4 bases and J by 1 base, with 11 bases left in between. The CDR3 is 15 amino acids. The germline V gene encodes CDR1 SGHDT and CDR2 YYEEEE. Written as DNA, the CDR3 is TGTGCCAGCAGCAGACCGGGACAGAACACCGGGGAGCTGTTTTTT. This encodes CASSRPGQNTGELFF.

The J gene is TRBJ2-1, the V gene TRBV19; 8 bases are shared with TRBD1. This CDR3 region has 15 residues. CDR1 LNHDA and CDR2 SQIVND come from the germline V gene (reference sequence). V shed 3 bases and J 7 bases; nucleotides not matched to a gene: 8. The CDR3 DNA follows: TGTGCCAGTAGTATGTCCAGGGGGCGATGGAATGAGCAGTTCTTC. As protein: CASSMSRGRWNEQFF. The whole variable domain, filled in from reference TRBV19 and TRBJ2-1, reads DGGITQSPKYLFRKEGQNVTLSCEQNLNHDAMYWYRQDPGQGLRLIYYSQIVNDFQKGDIAEGYSVSREKKESFPLTVTSAQKNPTAFYLCASSMSRGRWNEQFFGPGTRLTVL.

This clone was seen only a few times. The rearrangement links TRBV5-4 to TRBJ1-2, with TRBD1 as a possible D gene (5 bases). This CDR3 contains 17 residues. V dropped 1 base and J dropped 3 bases, with 19 bases sitting between them. Germline values: CDR1 SGHNT, CDR2 YYREEE (reference sequence). CDR3 amino acids: CASSLKPAGGAHYGYTF. In DNA, the CDR3 is TGTGCCAGCAGCTTGAAACCCGCCGGGGGAGCCCACTATGGCTACACCTTC.

This clone came up a few times. The chain is built from TRBV7-9 and TRBJ2-1; a possible D gene is TRBD2 (5 bases). The CDR3 loop spans 17 amino acids. Looked up from germline, CDR1 is SEHNR and CDR2 is FQNEAQ (reference sequence). V gave up 5 bases and J gave up 0 bases, with 17 bases separating them. CDR3 loop: CASSPRSGPSSYNEQFF. The CDR3 DNA reads TGTGCCAGCAGCCCTAGAAGCGGCCCCAGCTCCTACAATGAGCAGTTCTTC.

CDR3 in DNA: TGCGCCAGCAGCCCGACAGGGGGTGAAAAACTGTTTTTT. This gives the protein CASSPTGGEKLFF. V is TRBV5-1 and J is TRBJ1-4, with 9 bases matching TRBD1. In germline, CDR1 is SGHRS, CDR2 YFSETQ. CDR3 length: 13 amino acids. V lost 4 bases and J lost 7; bases outside the gene matches: 2.

The chain joins TRBV30 to TRBJ2-7, with TRBD2 matching 7 bases. J was trimmed by 1 base and V by 2 bases; bases with no gene match: 5. There are 14 residues in the CDR3. Germline CDR1 is GTSNPN and CDR2 is SVGIG (reference sequence). The CDR3 here is CAWSYGGTSYEQYF. CDR3 DNA: TGTGCCTGGAGTTACGGGGGGACTTCCTACGAGCAGTACTTC.

V is TRBV5-4 and J is TRBJ2-7, with 13 bases fitting TRBD2. V lost 3 bases to trimming and J lost 5 bases; unmatched junction nucleotides: 5. Germline CDR1 is SGHNT and CDR2 is YYREEE (reference sequence). The CDR3 length is 15 residues. The CDR3 sequence is CASSSRTSGSNEQYF. CDR3 sequence (DNA): TGTGCCAGCAGCTCTCGGACTAGCGGGAGCAACGAGCAGTACTTC.

This clone came up a few times. The CDR3 region is CAWARTQWNTGELFF. In nucleotides, the CDR3 is TGTGCCTGGGCGAGGACACAGTGGAACACCGGGGAGCTGTTTTTT. The chain employs TRBV30 and TRBJ2-2, with a weak D call TRBD1 (5 bases). Germline assignment: CDR1 GTSNPN and CDR2 SVGIG (reference sequence). CDR3 length: 15 amino acids. Trimming cost V 5 bases and J 1 base, with 14 bases left between them.

The chain recombines TRBV12-5 with TRBJ1-3; no reliable D call. The CDR3 contains 12 residues. V was clipped by 7 bases and J by 7 bases, with 11 bases between them. The germline V gene has CDR1 LGHNT and CDR2 FRNRAP. The CDR3 sequence: CASATAGNTIYF. CDR3 DNA sequence: TGTGCTAGTGCCACGGCCGGGAACACCATATATTTT.

The chain uses TRBV7-2 and TRBJ2-3; 12 nucleotides align to TRBD2. CDR3 size: 16 residues. V shed 5 bases and J 0 bases; nucleotides not matched to a gene: 3. The germline V gene encodes CDR1 SGHTA and CDR2 FQGNSA. The CDR3 bases are TGTGCCAGCAGCCGGACTAGCGGGACTAGCACAGATACGCAGTATTTT. Protein: CASSRTSGTSTDTQYF. The entire variable domain, with the rest obtained from reference TRBV7-2 and TRBJ2-3, is as follows: GAGVSQSPSNKVTEKGKDVELRCDPISGHTALYWYRQSLGQGLEFLIYFQGNSAPDKSGLPSDRFSAERTGGSVSTLTIQRTQQEDSAVYLCASSRTSGTSTDTQYFGPGTRLTVL.

The chain employs TRBV9 and TRBJ1-2; the D gene is possibly TRBD1 (6 bases). Trimming removed 3 bases at V and 4 bases at J, with 13 bases between. Germline V lookup: CDR1 SGDLS, CDR2 YYNGEE. The CDR3 has 14 residues. The CDR3 here is CASSATGSGYGYTF. In DNA, the CDR3 is TGTGCCAGCAGCGCGACAGGTAGTGGCTATGGCTACACCTTC.

The V gene is TRBV2, the J gene TRBJ1-2; D unresolved. V lost 4 bases, J lost 6 bases, and 12 bases lay in between. CDR1 is SNHLY, CDR2 FYNNEI, per germline. This CDR3 is 13 amino acids long. CDR3 sequence (DNA): TGTGCCAGCAGTGGAGAGGGCCGTCATGGCTACACCTTC. Its translation is CASSGEGRHGYTF.

This CDR3 is CASSVQGQDYGYTF. DNA for the CDR3: TGTGCCAGCAGCGTACAGGGCCAAGACTATGGCTACACCTTC. This chain connects TRBV9 to TRBJ1-2; D is possibly TRBD1 (5 bases). Germline-derived CDR1 and CDR2 are SGDLS and YYNGEE. V was cut by 1 base and J by 3 bases, with 10 bases left in between. The CDR3 has 14 residues.

This chain joins TRBV2 and TRBJ2-7; D is unclear. This CDR3 region has 13 residues. In germline, CDR1 is SNHLY, CDR2 FYNNEI. V lost 5 bases, J lost 3 bases, and 11 bases lay in between. The CDR3 sequence is CASSRDKSYEQYF. DNA of the CDR3: TGTGCCAGCAGTAGAGATAAAAGCTACGAGCAGTACTTC.

The chain couples TRBV7-9 to TRBJ2-2; tentative D call: TRBD2 (5 bases). The CDR3 contains 14 residues. V gave up 6 bases and J gave up 1 base, with 9 bases separating them. In germline, CDR1 is SEHNR, CDR2 FQNEAQ (reference sequence). The CDR3 loop reads CASRKRRNTGELFF. The CDR3 region has the DNA TGTGCCAGCAGGAAGCGGAGGAACACCGGGGAGCTGTTTTTT.

The V gene is TRBV2, the J gene TRBJ1-1; D is unclear. The CDR3 spans 13 residues. CDR1 is SNHLY and CDR2 is FYNNEI in the germline V gene. The germline V and J ends were trimmed by 1 base and 3 bases, with 6 bases remaining between them. CDR3 in DNA: TGTGCCAGCAGTGAAGGGCGGCACACTGAAGCTTTCTTT. It yields the protein CASSEGRHTEAFF.

On this clone itself: The same CDR3 can be traced to other DNA sequences in this sample. The chain uses TRBV4-1 and TRBJ2-4, with a tentative D call TRBD2 (5 bases). The germline V gene has CDR1 MGHRA and CDR2 YSYEKL. This CDR3 has 15 amino acids. Trimming took off 3 bases at V and 0 bases at J, with 9 bases between the two ends. CDR3 residues: CASSQRLLAKNIQYF. DNA for the CDR3: TGCGCCAGCAGCCAGAGACTACTAGCCAAAAACATTCAGTACTTC.

This clone showed up just a few times. This rearrangement joins TRBV29-1 to TRBJ2-1, with 9 bases matching TRBD2. With 6 bases clipped from V and 6 bases from J, the junction kept 9 bases outside the gene matches. CDR1 is SQVTM, CDR2 ANQGSEA, per germline. The CDR3 consists of 14 residues. CDR3 sequence reads: CSVAGGRGSNEQFF. Here the CDR3 DNA reads TGCAGCGTGGCTGGCGGGAGGGGGAGCAATGAGCAGTTCTTC.

The chain links TRBV19 to TRBJ2-3; 8 nucleotides agree with TRBD1. Germline V gene lookup returns CDR1 LNHDA and CDR2 SQIVND (reference sequence). The CDR3 contains 14 residues. Trimming cost V 6 bases and J 4 bases; bases outside gene matches: 6. DNA for the CDR3: TGTGCCAGTAGCGGACAGGGAGTGTCAGATACGCAGTATTTT. Translation: CASSGQGVSDTQYF.